The rows below give T cell receptor beta chains drawn from one sample of a study of T cells in Graves' hyperthyroidism and ophthalmopathy. One entry per CDR3 protein results from TCRdb running MiXCR on the multiplex PCR reads. This repertoire shows some 760,000 distinct CDR3 sequences, less than 15% found once; its top ten account for roughly 10%. Sequencing input: blood. All receptors derive from a woman under 30 with Graves' hyperthyroidism. CDR3s include the opening cysteine and the closing phenylalanine or tryptophan. The order of the fields is D gene, clone size, J gene, V gene, CDR3 DNA, CDR3 protein. The D gene is left open where the match is weak. A clone size is listed for some rows: how often the clone was seen (once, few, many), or a class if it is expanded.

D gene: .
clone size: many
J gene: TRBJ2-3
V gene: TRBV10-3
CDR3 DNA: TGTGCCATCAAGGCGGCGAGCACAGATACGCAGTATTTT
CDR3 protein: CAIKAASTDTQYF

D gene: .
clone size: few
J gene: TRBJ2-1
V gene: TRBV11-2
CDR3 DNA: TGTGCCAGCAGCTTACTGGACCTCTACAATGAGCAGTTCTTC
CDR3 protein: CASSLLDLYNEQFF

D gene: TRBD1
clone size: many
J gene: TRBJ1-4
V gene: TRBV2
CDR3 DNA: TGTGCCAGCAGACCTCGGGACAGGGCTAATGAAAAACTGTTTTTT
CDR3 protein: CASRPRDRANEKLFF

D gene: .
clone size: .
J gene: TRBJ1-1
V gene: TRBV6-5
CDR3 DNA: TGTGCCAGCAGTTACTCGACTATTCTACAAGGTTTTCGGGGCGGTGAAACTTTCTTT
CDR3 protein: CASSYSTILQGFRGGETFF

D gene: .
clone size: .
J gene: TRBJ2-1
V gene: TRBV20-1
CDR3 DNA: TGCAGTGCCATATCCCCAGAAGGATACAATGAGCAGTTCTTC
CDR3 protein: CSAISPEGYNEQFF

D gene: .
clone size: many
J gene: TRBJ2-3
V gene: TRBV2
CDR3 DNA: TGTGCCAGCACTCGACAGGGCACAGATACGCAGTATTTT
CDR3 protein: CASTRQGTDTQYF

D gene: .
clone size: many
J gene: TRBJ2-3
V gene: TRBV4-1
CDR3 DNA: TGCGCCAGCAGCCAAATGAGGGATACGCAGTATTTT
CDR3 protein: CASSQMRDTQYF

D gene: TRBD2
clone size: many
J gene: TRBJ2-1
V gene: TRBV25-1
CDR3 DNA: TGTGCCAGCAGTGAGTCCGGGACTAGCAGAAAGGAGCAGTTCTTC
CDR3 protein: CASSESGTSRKEQFF

D gene: .
clone size: .
J gene: TRBJ2-1
V gene: TRBV9
CDR3 DNA: TGTGCCAGCAGCGTAGATGGGGAATCCTACAATGAGCAGTTCTTC
CDR3 protein: CASSVDGESYNEQFF

D gene: TRBD1
clone size: .
J gene: TRBJ1-1
V gene: TRBV5-1
CDR3 DNA: TGCGCCAGCAGCTTGGTAAACGCCGGGACAGTAGCAAGGCAGAGGAACACTGAAGCTTTCTTT
CDR3 protein: CASSLVNAGTVARQRNTEAFF

D gene: .
clone size: many
J gene: TRBJ1-1
V gene: TRBV12-3/TRBV12-4
CDR3 DNA: TGTGCCACCAGCAGAGGAACTGAAGCTTTCTTT
CDR3 protein: CATSRGTEAFF

D gene: TRBD1
clone size: .
J gene: TRBJ2-4
V gene: TRBV7-9
CDR3 DNA: TGTGCCAGCAGCTTAGTTGGACAGGGGACCAACAAAAACATTCAGTACTTC
CDR3 protein: CASSLVGQGTNKNIQYF

D gene: .
clone size: .
J gene: TRBJ1-4
V gene: TRBV6-1
CDR3 DNA: TGTGCCAGCACTGAGTCCCTGGGGCGTGAAAAACTGTTTTTT
CDR3 protein: CASTESLGREKLFF

D gene: TRBD2
clone size: few
J gene: TRBJ2-5
V gene: TRBV14
CDR3 DNA: TGTGCCAGCAGCGCGGGACTAGCGGGAATAAAGACCCAGTACTTC
CDR3 protein: CASSAGLAGIKTQYF

D gene: .
clone size: few
J gene: TRBJ2-7
V gene: TRBV27
CDR3 DNA: TGTGTCAGCAGGCCCGACAGATCTCAAACCTACGAGCAGTACTTC
CDR3 protein: CVSRPDRSQTYEQYF

D gene: TRBD1
clone size: many
J gene: TRBJ1-5
V gene: TRBV6-1
CDR3 DNA: TGTGCCAGCAGTTTACAGGGGGCAGGAGGCAATCAGCCCCAGCATTTT
CDR3 protein: CASSLQGAGGNQPQHF

D gene: .
clone size: .
J gene: TRBJ2-7
V gene: TRBV5-1
CDR3 DNA: TGCGCCAGCAGCTTGGCTAGTCGGACCGGCTACGAGCAGTACTTC
CDR3 protein: CASSLASRTGYEQYF

D gene: .
clone size: many
J gene: TRBJ1-2
V gene: TRBV3-1
CDR3 DNA: TGTGCCAGCAGCCATATTTCTAACTATGGCTACACCTTC
CDR3 protein: CASSHISNYGYTF

D gene: .
clone size: few
J gene: TRBJ1-2
V gene: TRBV20-1
CDR3 DNA: TGCAGTGCTAGTGAAAATGGCTACACCTTC
CDR3 protein: CSASENGYTF

D gene: .
clone size: few
J gene: TRBJ2-1
V gene: TRBV20-1
CDR3 DNA: TGCAGTGCCAGGAATGGGGGCAGCCACTACAATGAGCAGTTCTTC
CDR3 protein: CSARNGGSHYNEQFF

D gene: .
clone size: many
J gene: TRBJ1-2
V gene: TRBV27
CDR3 DNA: TGTGCCAGCAAAATAATGGGCCAAAATGGCTACACCTTC
CDR3 protein: CASKIMGQNGYTF

D gene: .
clone size: .
J gene: TRBJ2-5
V gene: TRBV15
CDR3 DNA: TGTGCCACCAGCAGGACGATGTCCCAAGAGACCCAGTACTTC
CDR3 protein: CATSRTMSQETQYF

D gene: TRBD2
clone size: .
J gene: TRBJ2-1
V gene: TRBV2
CDR3 DNA: TGTGCCAGCAGCCCCCGGGGGGCGGGAGGGAGGGATGAGCAGTTCTTC
CDR3 protein: CASSPRGAGGRDEQFF

D gene: TRBD2
clone size: many
J gene: TRBJ2-3
V gene: TRBV7-3
CDR3 DNA: TGTGCCAGCAGCTTAAGTGGTCCTAGCGGGTATGAAGATACGCAGTATTTT
CDR3 protein: CASSLSGPSGYEDTQYF

D gene: .
clone size: .
J gene: TRBJ2-1
V gene: TRBV28
CDR3 DNA: TGTGCCACTAAATGGGCCAATGAGCAGTTCTTC
CDR3 protein: CATKWANEQFF

D gene: .
clone size: many
J gene: TRBJ2-3
V gene: TRBV27
CDR3 DNA: TGTGCCAGCAGTTTATCGAACAGGGTCGGGACAGATACGCAGTATTTT
CDR3 protein: CASSLSNRVGTDTQYF

D gene: TRBD1
clone size: many
J gene: TRBJ1-1
V gene: TRBV11-2
CDR3 DNA: TGTGCCAGCAGCTCGACAGGGTACACTGAAGCTTTCTTT
CDR3 protein: CASSSTGYTEAFF

D gene: .
clone size: many
J gene: TRBJ2-7
V gene: TRBV5-8
CDR3 DNA: TGTGCCAGCAGCTTGATGTACGGGAGAACCTACGAGCAGTACTTC
CDR3 protein: CASSLMYGRTYEQYF

D gene: .
clone size: many
J gene: TRBJ1-1
V gene: TRBV7-9
CDR3 DNA: TGTGCCAGCAGCCCAGACGGTGGAAACACTGAAGCTTTCTTT
CDR3 protein: CASSPDGGNTEAFF

D gene: TRBD2
clone size: .
J gene: TRBJ2-2
V gene: TRBV27
CDR3 DNA: TGTGCCAGCAGTTCGGTCTCTCTAGCGGGACGGGTCACCGGGGAGCTGTTTTTT
CDR3 protein: CASSSVSLAGRVTGELFF

D gene: .
clone size: .
J gene: TRBJ2-2
V gene: TRBV27
CDR3 DNA: TGTGCCAGCCGAGAGCGGGCCAAGTTAAACACCGGGGAGCTGTTTTTT
CDR3 protein: CASRERAKLNTGELFF

D gene: .
clone size: few
J gene: TRBJ1-4
V gene: TRBV6-5
CDR3 DNA: TGTGCCAGCGGTTACTCGAAGGACGGGACTCTAGGGGAAAAACTGTTTTTT
CDR3 protein: CASGYSKDGTLGEKLFF

D gene: TRBD2
clone size: many
J gene: TRBJ2-4
V gene: TRBV2
CDR3 DNA: TGTGCCAGCAGTGACCTAGCGGGAGGAGCCAAAAACATTCAGTACTTC
CDR3 protein: CASSDLAGGAKNIQYF

D gene: TRBD2
clone size: many
J gene: TRBJ2-3
V gene: TRBV5-1
CDR3 DNA: TGCGCCAGCAGCTTGGTCCGGACTAGCGTGACAGATACGCAGTATTTT
CDR3 protein: CASSLVRTSVTDTQYF

D gene: .
clone size: many
J gene: TRBJ2-4
V gene: TRBV28
CDR3 DNA: TGTGCCAGCAGTTTGGGGGGGGGCGCGGCCAAAAACATTCAGTACTTC
CDR3 protein: CASSLGGGAAKNIQYF

D gene: TRBD2
clone size: few
J gene: TRBJ2-1
V gene: TRBV9
CDR3 DNA: TGTGCCAGCAGCGTAGCAGATAGCGGGATCAATGAGCAGTTCTTC
CDR3 protein: CASSVADSGINEQFF

D gene: .
clone size: .
J gene: TRBJ2-7
V gene: TRBV7-2
CDR3 DNA: TGTGCCAGCAGCTTAACCGGGAGCACGGCCGAGCAGTACTTC
CDR3 protein: CASSLTGSTAEQYF

D gene: TRBD1
clone size: many
J gene: TRBJ2-3
V gene: TRBV11-2
CDR3 DNA: TGTGCCAGCAGTTATAACAGGGGGCGTTTGATGGATACGCAGTATTTT
CDR3 protein: CASSYNRGRLMDTQYF

D gene: .
clone size: many
J gene: TRBJ1-2
V gene: TRBV30
CDR3 DNA: TGTGCCTGGAGTGGCGGGGGGGTTCGCTACACCTTC
CDR3 protein: CAWSGGGVRYTF

D gene: TRBD2
clone size: many
J gene: TRBJ2-1
V gene: TRBV5-1
CDR3 DNA: TGCGCCAGCAGCTTAGTAGCGGGAGTGCATGAGCAGTTCTTC
CDR3 protein: CASSLVAGVHEQFF

D gene: TRBD2
clone size: many
J gene: TRBJ2-1
V gene: TRBV7-3
CDR3 DNA: TGTGCCAGCAGCTCCGGACTAGCCCAAACCTACAATGAGCAGTTCTTC
CDR3 protein: CASSSGLAQTYNEQFF

D gene: TRBD2
clone size: many
J gene: TRBJ2-7
V gene: TRBV6-5
CDR3 DNA: TGTGCCAGCAGTTCTATTAGCGGGAGAAGTAACTACGAGCAGTACTTC
CDR3 protein: CASSSISGRSNYEQYF

D gene: TRBD2
clone size: many
J gene: TRBJ2-2
V gene: TRBV30
CDR3 DNA: TGTGCCTGGAGTAAACCCGGGACTAGCGGGAGTGGCACCGGGGAGCTGTTTTTT
CDR3 protein: CAWSKPGTSGSGTGELFF

D gene: TRBD2
clone size: many
J gene: TRBJ2-3
V gene: TRBV2
CDR3 DNA: TGTGCCAGCAGTGATCTAGCGGGAGGGCAATGGGCAGATACGCAGTATTTT
CDR3 protein: CASSDLAGGQWADTQYF

D gene: TRBD1
clone size: .
J gene: TRBJ1-2
V gene: TRBV29-1
CDR3 DNA: TGCAGCGTTGGACAGGGCTATGGCTACACCTTC
CDR3 protein: CSVGQGYGYTF

D gene: .
clone size: many
J gene: TRBJ2-1
V gene: TRBV12-3/TRBV12-4
CDR3 DNA: TGTGCCAGCAGCCTCTCGAACAGGGAGGGTGAGCAGTTCTTC
CDR3 protein: CASSLSNREGEQFF

D gene: .
clone size: many
J gene: TRBJ2-3
V gene: TRBV3-1
CDR3 DNA: TGTGCCAGCAGCCAAGACGACAGAGAGCGGTATTTT
CDR3 protein: CASSQDDRERYF

D gene: .
clone size: few
J gene: TRBJ1-1
V gene: TRBV19
CDR3 DNA: TGTGCCAGTAAAGGGGGGAGACCCAAGAACACTGAAGCTTTCTTT
CDR3 protein: CASKGGRPKNTEAFF

D gene: TRBD2
clone size: few
J gene: TRBJ2-5
V gene: TRBV2
CDR3 DNA: TGTGCCACCCACGCGGGGGAAGAGACCCAGTACTTC
CDR3 protein: CATHAGEETQYF

D gene: TRBD1
clone size: few
J gene: TRBJ1-2
V gene: TRBV5-6
CDR3 DNA: TGTACCAGCAGCTGGGGACAGGCGATCTATGGCTACACCTTC
CDR3 protein: CTSSWGQAIYGYTF

D gene: TRBD2
clone size: few
J gene: TRBJ2-1
V gene: TRBV27
CDR3 DNA: TGTGCCAGCAGGGCCTTTAGCGGGGGCTCCTACAATGAGCAGTTCTTC
CDR3 protein: CASRAFSGGSYNEQFF

D gene: TRBD1
clone size: .
J gene: TRBJ1-6
V gene: TRBV10-3
CDR3 DNA: TGTGCCATCATGTCAGGGGGTCTCAATTCACCCCTCCACTTT
CDR3 protein: CAIMSGGLNSPLHF

D gene: TRBD1
clone size: .
J gene: TRBJ2-7
V gene: TRBV28
CDR3 DNA: TGTGCCAGCAGTTTTGGGGACAGGTGGCGATACGAGCAGTACTTC
CDR3 protein: CASSFGDRWRYEQYF

D gene: TRBD2
clone size: many
J gene: TRBJ2-7
V gene: TRBV10-3
CDR3 DNA: TGTGCCATCAGTGGAACTAGCGGGGTCTCCTACGAGCAGTACTTC
CDR3 protein: CAISGTSGVSYEQYF

D gene: .
clone size: few
J gene: TRBJ2-4
V gene: TRBV5-1
CDR3 DNA: TGCGCCAGCAGCACACGACAGTTTGGGGTCAAAAACATTCAGTACTTC
CDR3 protein: CASSTRQFGVKNIQYF